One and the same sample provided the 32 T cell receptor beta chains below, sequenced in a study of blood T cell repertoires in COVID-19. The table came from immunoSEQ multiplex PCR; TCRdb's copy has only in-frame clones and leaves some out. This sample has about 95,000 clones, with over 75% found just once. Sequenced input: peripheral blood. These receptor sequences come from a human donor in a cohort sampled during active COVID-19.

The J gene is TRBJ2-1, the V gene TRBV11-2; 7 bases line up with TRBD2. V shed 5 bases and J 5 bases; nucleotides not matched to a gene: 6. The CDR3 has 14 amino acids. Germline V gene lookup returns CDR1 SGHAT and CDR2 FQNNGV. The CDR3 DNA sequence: TGTGCCAGCAGCCGGGACTACCAACACAATGAGCAGTTCTTC. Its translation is CASSRDYQHNEQFF.

CDR3 in amino acids: CASSRWAVSNQPQHF. CDR3 nucleotide sequence: TGTGCCAGCAGCCGCTGGGCAGTTAGCAATCAGCCCCAGCATTTT. The rearrangement links TRBV5-6 to TRBJ1-5; D not certain. Per germline, CDR1 SGHDT and CDR2 YYEEEE. This CDR3 is 15 amino acids long. With 4 bases removed from V and 0 bases from J, the gap between germline ends came to 11 bases.

CDR3 loop: CASSSQGGGGEKLFF. The DNA of the CDR3 is TGTGCCAGCAGCTCCCAGGGTGGGGGGGGAGAAAAACTGTTTTTT. V gene TRBV5-5 combines with J gene TRBJ1-4; TRBD1 is a possible D gene (5 bases). Trimming left V 3 bases short and J 8 bases short, with 17 bases between. Germline CDR1 SGHKS, CDR2 YYEKEE (reference sequence). The CDR3 is 15 amino acids.

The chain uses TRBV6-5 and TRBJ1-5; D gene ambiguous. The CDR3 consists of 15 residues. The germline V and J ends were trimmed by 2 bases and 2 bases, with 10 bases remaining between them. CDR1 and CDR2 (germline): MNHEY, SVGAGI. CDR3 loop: CASSYNGRRNQPQHF. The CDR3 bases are TGTGCCAGCAGTTACAATGGGCGTCGCAATCAGCCCCAGCATTTT.

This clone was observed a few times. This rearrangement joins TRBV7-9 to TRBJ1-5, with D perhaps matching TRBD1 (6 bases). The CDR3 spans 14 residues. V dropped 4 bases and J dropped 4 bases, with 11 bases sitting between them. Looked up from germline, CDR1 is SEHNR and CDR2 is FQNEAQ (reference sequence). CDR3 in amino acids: CASSSDRNNQPQHF. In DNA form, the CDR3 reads TGTGCCAGCAGCTCGGACAGAAATAATCAGCCCCAGCATTTT.

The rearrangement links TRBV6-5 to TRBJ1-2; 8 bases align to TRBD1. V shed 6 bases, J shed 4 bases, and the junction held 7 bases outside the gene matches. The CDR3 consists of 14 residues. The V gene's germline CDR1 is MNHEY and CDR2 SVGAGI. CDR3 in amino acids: CASSQDREGYGYTF. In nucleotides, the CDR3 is TGTGCCAGCAGCCAGGACAGGGAGGGCTATGGCTACACCTTC.

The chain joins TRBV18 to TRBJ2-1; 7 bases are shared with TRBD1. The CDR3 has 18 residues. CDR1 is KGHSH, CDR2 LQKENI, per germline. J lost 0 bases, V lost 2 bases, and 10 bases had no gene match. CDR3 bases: TGTGCCAGCTCACCAAGGGCGGTCAGGGGGATCTCCTACAATGAGCAGTTCTTC. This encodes CASSPRAVRGISYNEQFF.

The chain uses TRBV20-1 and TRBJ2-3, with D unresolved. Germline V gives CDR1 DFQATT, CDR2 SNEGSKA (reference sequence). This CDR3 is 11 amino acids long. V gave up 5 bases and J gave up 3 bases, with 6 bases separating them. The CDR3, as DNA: TGCAGTGCTTTCAGGACAGATACGCAGTATTTT. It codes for CSAFRTDTQYF.

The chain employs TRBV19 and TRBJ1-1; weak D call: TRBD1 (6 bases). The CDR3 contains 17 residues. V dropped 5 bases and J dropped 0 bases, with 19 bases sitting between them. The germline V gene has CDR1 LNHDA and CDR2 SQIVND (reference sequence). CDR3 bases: TGTGCCAGTAGTCCGAGCTCCGGGACACACCTGAACACTGAAGCTTTCTTT. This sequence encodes CASSPSSGTHLNTEAFF.

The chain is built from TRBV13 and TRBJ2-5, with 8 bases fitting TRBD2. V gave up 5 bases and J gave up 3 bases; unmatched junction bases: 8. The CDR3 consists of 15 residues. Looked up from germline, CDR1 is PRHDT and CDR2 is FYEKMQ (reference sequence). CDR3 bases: TGTGCCAGCAGCCGAGGGGGACTAGAAAAAGAGACCCAGTACTTC. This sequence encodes CASSRGGLEKETQYF.

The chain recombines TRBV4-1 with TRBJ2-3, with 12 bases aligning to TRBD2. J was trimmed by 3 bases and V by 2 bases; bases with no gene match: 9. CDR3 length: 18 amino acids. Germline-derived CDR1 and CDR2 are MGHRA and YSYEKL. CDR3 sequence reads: CASSQRLAGAPGTDTQYF. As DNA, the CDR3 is TGCGCCAGCAGCCAAAGACTAGCGGGGGCCCCCGGGACAGATACGCAGTATTTT.

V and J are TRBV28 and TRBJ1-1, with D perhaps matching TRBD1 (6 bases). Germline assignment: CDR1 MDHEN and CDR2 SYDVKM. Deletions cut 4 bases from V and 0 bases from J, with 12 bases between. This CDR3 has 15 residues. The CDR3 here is CASSSTDRLNTEAFF. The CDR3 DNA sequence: TGTGCCAGCAGTTCCACAGACAGGCTGAACACTGAAGCTTTCTTT. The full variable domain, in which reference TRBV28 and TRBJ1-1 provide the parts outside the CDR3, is DVKVTQSSRYLVKRTGEKVFLECVQDMDHENMFWYRQDPGLGLRLIYFSYDVKMKEKGDIPEGYSVSREKKERFSLILESASTNQTSMYLCASSSTDRLNTEAFFGQGTRLTVV.

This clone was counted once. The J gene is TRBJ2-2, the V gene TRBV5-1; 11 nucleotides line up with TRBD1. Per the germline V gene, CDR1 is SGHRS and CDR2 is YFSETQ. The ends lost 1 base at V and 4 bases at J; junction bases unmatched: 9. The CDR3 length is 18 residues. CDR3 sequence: CASSLLVGTGGSTGELFF. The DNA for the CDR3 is TGCGCCAGCAGCTTGCTAGTCGGGACAGGGGGGTCCACCGGGGAGCTGTTTTTT.

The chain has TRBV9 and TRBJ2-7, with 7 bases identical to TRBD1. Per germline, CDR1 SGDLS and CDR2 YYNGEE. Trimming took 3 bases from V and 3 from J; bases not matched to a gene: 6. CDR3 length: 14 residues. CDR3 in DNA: TGTGCCAGCAGCGGGACAGCAGGGGGCTACGAGCAGTACTTC. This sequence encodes CASSGTAGGYEQYF.

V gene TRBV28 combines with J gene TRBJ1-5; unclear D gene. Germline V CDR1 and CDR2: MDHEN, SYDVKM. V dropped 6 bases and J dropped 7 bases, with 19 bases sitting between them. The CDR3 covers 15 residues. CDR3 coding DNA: TGTGCCAGCAGGCTACCCACGAGTAAGCTCCAGCCCCAGCATTTT. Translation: CASRLPTSKLQPQHF.

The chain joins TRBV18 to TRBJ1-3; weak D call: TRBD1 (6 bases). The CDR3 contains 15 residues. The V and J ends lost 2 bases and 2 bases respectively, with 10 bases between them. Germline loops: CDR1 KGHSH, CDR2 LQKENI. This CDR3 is CASSPGGAAGNTIYF. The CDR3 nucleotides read TGTGCCAGCTCACCAGGGGGCGCAGCTGGAAACACCATATATTTT.

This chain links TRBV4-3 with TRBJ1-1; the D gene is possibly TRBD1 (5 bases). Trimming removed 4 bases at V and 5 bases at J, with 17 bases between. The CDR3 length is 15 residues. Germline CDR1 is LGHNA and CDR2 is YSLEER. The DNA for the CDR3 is TGCGCCAGCAGCCCTTCTACCATCAAGGGGACTGAAGCTTTCTTT. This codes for CASSPSTIKGTEAFF.

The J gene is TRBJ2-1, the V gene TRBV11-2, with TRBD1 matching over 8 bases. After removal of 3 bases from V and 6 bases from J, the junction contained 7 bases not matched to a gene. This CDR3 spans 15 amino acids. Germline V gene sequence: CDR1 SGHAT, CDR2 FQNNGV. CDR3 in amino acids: CASSLTGAGGNEQFF. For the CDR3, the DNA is TGTGCCAGCAGCTTGACAGGGGCTGGGGGCAATGAGCAGTTCTTC.

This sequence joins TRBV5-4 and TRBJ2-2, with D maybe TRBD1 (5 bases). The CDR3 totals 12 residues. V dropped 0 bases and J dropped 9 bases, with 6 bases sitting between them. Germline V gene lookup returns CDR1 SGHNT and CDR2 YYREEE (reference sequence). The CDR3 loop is CASSLAGRELFF. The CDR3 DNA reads TGTGCCAGCAGCTTGGCAGGGAGGGAGCTGTTTTTT.

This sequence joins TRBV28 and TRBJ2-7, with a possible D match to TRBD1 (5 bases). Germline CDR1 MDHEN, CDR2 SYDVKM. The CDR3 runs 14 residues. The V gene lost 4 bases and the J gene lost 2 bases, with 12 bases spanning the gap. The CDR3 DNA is TGTGCCAGCAGTTATCCACAGGAAACCTACGAGCAGTACTTC. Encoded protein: CASSYPQETYEQYF.

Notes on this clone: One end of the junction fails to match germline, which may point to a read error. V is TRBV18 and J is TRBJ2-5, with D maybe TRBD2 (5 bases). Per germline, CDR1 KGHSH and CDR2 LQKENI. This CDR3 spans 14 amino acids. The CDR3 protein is CASSPLEVMETQYF. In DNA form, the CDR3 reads TGTGCCAGCTCCCCACTAGAAGTGATGGAGACCCAGTACTTC.

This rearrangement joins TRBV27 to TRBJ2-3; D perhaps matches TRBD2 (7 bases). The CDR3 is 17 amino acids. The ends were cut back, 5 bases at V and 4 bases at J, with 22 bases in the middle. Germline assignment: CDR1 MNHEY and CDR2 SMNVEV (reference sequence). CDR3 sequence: CASSPNLVGGRPDTQYF. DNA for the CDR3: TGTGCCAGCAGTCCCAATCTAGTGGGGGGGCGGCCAGATACGCAGTATTTT.

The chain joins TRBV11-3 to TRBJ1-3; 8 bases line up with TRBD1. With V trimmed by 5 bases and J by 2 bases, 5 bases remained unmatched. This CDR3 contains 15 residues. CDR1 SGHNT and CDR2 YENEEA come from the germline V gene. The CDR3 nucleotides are TGTGCCAGCAGCCTACAGGGGGGTACTGGAAACACCATATATTTT. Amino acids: CASSLQGGTGNTIYF.

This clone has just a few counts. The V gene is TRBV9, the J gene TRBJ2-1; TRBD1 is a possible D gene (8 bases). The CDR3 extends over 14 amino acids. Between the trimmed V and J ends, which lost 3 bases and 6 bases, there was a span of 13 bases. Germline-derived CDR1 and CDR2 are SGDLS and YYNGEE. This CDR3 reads CASSGTGGVNEQFF. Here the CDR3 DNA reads TGTGCCAGCAGCGGAACAGGGGGGGTCAATGAGCAGTTCTTC.

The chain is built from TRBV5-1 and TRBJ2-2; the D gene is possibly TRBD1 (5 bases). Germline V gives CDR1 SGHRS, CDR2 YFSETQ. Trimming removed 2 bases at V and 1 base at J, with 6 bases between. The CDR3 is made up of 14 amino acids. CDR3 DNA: TGCGCCAGCAGCTTTGGACAGAACACCGGGGAGCTGTTTTTT. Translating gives CASSFGQNTGELFF.

The CDR3 DNA is TGCGCCAGCAGCTCCGTGCGAGGCTATGGCTACACCTTC. Protein product: CASSSVRGYGYTF. The rearrangement uses TRBV5-1 and TRBJ1-2; no definite D call. The CDR3 covers 13 residues. V lost 3 bases, J lost 4 bases, and 10 bases lay in between. From germline, CDR1 is SGHRS and CDR2 YFSETQ.

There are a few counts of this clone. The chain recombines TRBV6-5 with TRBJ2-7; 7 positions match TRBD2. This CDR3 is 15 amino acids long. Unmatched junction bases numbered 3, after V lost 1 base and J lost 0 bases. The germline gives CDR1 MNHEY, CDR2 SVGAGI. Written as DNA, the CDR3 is TGTGCCAGCAGTTACTGGCGGGGGAGCTCCTACGAGCAGTACTTC. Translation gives CASSYWRGSSYEQYF.

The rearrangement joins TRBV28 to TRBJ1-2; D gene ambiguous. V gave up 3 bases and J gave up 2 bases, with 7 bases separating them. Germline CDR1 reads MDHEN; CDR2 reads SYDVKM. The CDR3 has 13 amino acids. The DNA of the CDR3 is TGTGCCAGCAGTTTTGGTCAGAACTATGGCTACACCTTC. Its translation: CASSFGQNYGYTF.

The CDR3 region has the DNA TGTGCCAGCAGCACCGACAGGTTAACGAACACCGGGGAGCTGTTTTTT. Translated, it gives CASSTDRLTNTGELFF. The chain employs TRBV7-2 and TRBJ2-2; maybe TRBD1 (6 bases). Germline V lookup: CDR1 SGHTA, CDR2 FQGNSA. Trimming stripped 5 bases from V and 0 bases from J, with 13 bases between. CDR3 length equals 16 residues. Drawing the rest from reference TRBV7-2 and TRBJ2-2, the complete variable domain is GAGVSQSPSNKVTEKGKDVELRCDPISGHTALYWYRQSLGQGLEFLIYFQGNSAPDKSGLPSDRFSAERTGGSVSTLTIQRTQQEDSAVYLCASSTDRLTNTGELFFGEGSRLTVL.

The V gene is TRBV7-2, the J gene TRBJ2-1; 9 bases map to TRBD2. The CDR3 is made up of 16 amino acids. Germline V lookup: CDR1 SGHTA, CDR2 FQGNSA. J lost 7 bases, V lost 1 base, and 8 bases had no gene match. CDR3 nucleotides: TGTGCCAGCAGCTTAGATCTAGCGGGGTCTGTGAATGAGCAGTTCTTC. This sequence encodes CASSLDLAGSVNEQFF.

CDR3 sequence: CASSRDRNTEAFF. CDR3 nucleotides: TGTGCCAGCAGCCGGGACAGAAACACTGAAGCTTTCTTT. The rearrangement links TRBV5-8 to TRBJ1-1; 7 bases fit TRBD1. The CDR3 consists of 13 residues. Germline V lookup: CDR1 SGHTS, CDR2 YDEGEE. Trimming cost V 4 bases and J 2 bases; bases outside gene matches: 2.

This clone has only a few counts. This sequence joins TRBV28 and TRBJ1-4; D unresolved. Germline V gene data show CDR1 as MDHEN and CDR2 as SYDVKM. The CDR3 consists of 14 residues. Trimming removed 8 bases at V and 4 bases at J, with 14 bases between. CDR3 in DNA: TGTGCCAGCCCCCACCGCTTACTTAATGAAAAACTGTTTTTT. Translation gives CASPHRLLNEKLFF.